This passage covers 29 T cell receptor beta chains from one sample sequenced in a study of blood T cells in healthy people across ages. Next came a second PCR, run for roughly 6 to 11 cycles, which used a sample-barcoded 5' primer along with a J-beta primer mix. Via MiXCR, TCRdb re-called the 5' RACE reads, giving one row per CDR3 protein. Of over 1,500,000 distinct CDR3 sequences in the sample, 49% were seen once. Sequencing used blood. The receptors shown here come from a woman between 40 and 55 years old in good health.

The chain joins TRBV20-1 to TRBJ1-6, with a possible D match to TRBD1 (5 bases). Between the trimmed V and J ends, which lost 4 bases and 7 bases, there was a span of 14 bases. CDR3 length: 14 amino acids. The germline gives CDR1 DFQATT, CDR2 SNEGSKA (reference sequence). The CDR3: CSAMQPWGNSPLHF. CDR3 sequence (DNA): TGCAGTGCTATGCAGCCATGGGGCAATTCACCCCTCCACTTT.

This clonotype has more than one count but fewer than ten. The chain combines TRBV20-1 with TRBJ1-2; TRBD1 aligns across 11 bases. CDR1 DFQATT and CDR2 SNEGSKA come from the germline V gene (reference sequence). Trimming took 5 bases from V and 8 from J; bases not matched to a gene: 7. The CDR3 is made up of 13 amino acids. The CDR3: CSASLDRGQGYTF. As DNA, the CDR3 is TGCAGTGCTTCGTTGGACAGGGGGCAAGGCTACACCTTC.

This chain connects TRBV9 to TRBJ2-1; D call uncertain. Trimming stripped 2 bases from V and 4 bases from J, with 7 bases between. The germline CDR1 and CDR2 sequences are SGDLS and YYNGEE. The CDR3 spans 13 residues. The chain's CDR3 is CASSVRLYNEQFF. The CDR3 coding sequence is TGTGCCAGCAGCGTCCGATTGTACAATGAGCAGTTCTTC.

This clonotype has a handful of counts. The chain links TRBV12-3 or TRBV12-4 to TRBJ2-3; 8 bases are a match to TRBD2. The V segment lost 2 bases and the J segment 14 bases; nucleotides outside the gene matches: 9. The length of the CDR3 is 13 residues. CDR3 sequence (DNA): TGTGCCAGCAGTTTACGGGCGGCGGGGGGTTTGTATTTT. It encodes CASSLRAAGGLYF.

This chain joins TRBV7-9 and TRBJ2-1; 12 nucleotides line up with TRBD2. The germline CDR1 and CDR2 sequences are SEHNR and FQNEAQ (reference sequence). This CDR3 is 14 amino acids long. J was trimmed by 15 bases and V by 5 bases; bases with no gene match: 11. DNA for the CDR3: TGTGCCAGCAGCCATGCGACTAGCGGGGGATCCCCGTTCTTC. This translates into CASSHATSGGSPFF.

This clonotype was seen a few times. The rearrangement joins TRBV28 to TRBJ1-2; TRBD1 agrees at 7 bases. V lost 8 bases, J lost 6 bases, and 15 bases stayed unmatched. The V gene's germline CDR1 is MDHEN and CDR2 SYDVKM. The CDR3 has 15 amino acids. CDR3 coding DNA: TGTGCCAGCGGACTTTCGACAGGGAGGTTGCATGGCTACACCTTC. Amino acid sequence: CASGLSTGRLHGYTF.

This chain uses TRBV5-5 with TRBJ2-3, with 7 bases lining up with TRBD1. CDR3 size: 14 residues. Per the germline V gene, CDR1 is SGHKS and CDR2 is YYEKEE (reference sequence). J was trimmed by 6 bases and V by 4 bases; bases with no gene match: 8. In DNA form, the CDR3 reads TGTGCCAGCAGCCCTGTGACAGGGAGCGATACGCAGTATTTT. The encoded protein is CASSPVTGSDTQYF.

As regards this clonotype: Mismatch with germline at one junction end may stem from a read error. CDR3 in amino acids: CASSVAVGYNEQFF. The CDR3 DNA reads TGTGCCAGCAGCGTAGCGGTTGGCTACAATGAGCAGTTCTTC. The V and J genes are TRBV7-6 and TRBJ2-1; D perhaps matches TRBD2 (6 bases). Germline CDR1 SGHVS, CDR2 FNYEAQ. The CDR3 is 14 amino acids.

This clonotype was observed once. At one end the junction does not follow the germline gene, possibly because of a read error. The chain links TRBV4-1 to TRBJ2-5; TRBD2 aligns across 7 bases. Germline V lookup: CDR1 MGHRA, CDR2 YSYEKL. This CDR3 region has 15 residues. DNA of the CDR3: TGCACCAGCAGCCAAGAAGGGACTACTCAAGAGACCCAGTACTTC. Translated: CTSSQEGTTQETQYF.

The chain joins TRBV4-1 to TRBJ2-3; 14 bases match TRBD2. The V gene's germline CDR1 is MGHRA and CDR2 YSYEKL. This CDR3 contains 19 residues. J was trimmed by 4 bases and V by 0 bases; bases with no gene match: 9. The CDR3 DNA reads as TGCGCCAGCAGCCAAGATAGGGGGACTAGCGGGGGATTCGCAGATACGCAGTATTTT. Protein: CASSQDRGTSGGFADTQYF.

DNA for the CDR3: TGCAGTGCTAGAGTTGGGGGGGTAAAGACCCAGTACTTC. Translation: CSARVGGVKTQYF. This chain connects TRBV20-1 to TRBJ2-7; 7 bases align to TRBD2. The last part of the DNA fits TRBJ2-5 better; the J call may be wrong. The CDR3 covers 13 residues. Germline CDR1 DFQATT, CDR2 SNEGSKA (reference sequence).

This rearrangement joins TRBV20-1 to TRBJ2-7, with TRBD1 matching over 8 bases. The J segment lost 2 bases and the V segment lost 6 bases, leaving 6 bases of the junction unmatched. Germline-derived CDR1 and CDR2 are DFQATT and SNEGSKA (reference sequence). This CDR3 region has 13 residues. The CDR3: CSAQGQATYEQYF. CDR3 in DNA: TGCAGTGCCCAGGGACAGGCTACCTACGAGCAGTACTTC.

The chain joins TRBV20-1 to TRBJ2-5; D ambiguous. The CDR3 totals 12 residues. Trimming took off 1 base at V and 3 bases at J, with 6 bases between the two ends. Germline CDR1 DFQATT, CDR2 SNEGSKA (reference sequence). The CDR3 nucleotides read TGCAGTGCTAGAGGCGAGGAAGAGACCCAGTACTTC. Its translation: CSARGEEETQYF.

The chain recombines TRBV6-6 with TRBJ2-3; D is unresolved. CDR3 length equals 14 residues. V lost 4 bases and J lost 6, with 14 bases in between. CDR1 MNHNY and CDR2 SVGAGI come from the germline V gene (reference sequence). The CDR3 region is CASSLLSTQDTQYF. CDR3 nucleotides: TGTGCCAGCAGTTTACTTTCGACTCAGGATACGCAGTATTTT.

The V and J genes are TRBV21-1 and TRBJ2-5. TRBV21-1 is a known pseudogene. The CDR3 totals 16 residues. This chain's CDR3 is CASSNRPVIDQETQYF. The CDR3 coding sequence is TGTGCCAGCAGCAACCGACCCGTCATAGACCAAGAGACCCAGTACTTC.

The chain employs TRBV20-1 and TRBJ2-3; D remains ambiguous. The CDR3 contains 15 residues. CDR1 DFQATT and CDR2 SNEGSKA come from the germline V gene (reference sequence). V was clipped by 3 bases and J by 6 bases, with 19 bases between them. DNA of the CDR3: TGCAGTGCTAGGGGCAGAAGAGGCCCCCGGGATACGCAGTATTTT. Encoded protein: CSARGRRGPRDTQYF.

The CDR3 region is CASTGRANTEAFF. The CDR3, as DNA: TGTGCCAGCACAGGAAGGGCGAACACTGAAGCTTTCTTT. This chain links TRBV5-6 with TRBJ1-1; D gene unclear. V gave up 6 bases and J gave up 1 base, with 10 bases separating them. Germline V lookup: CDR1 SGHDT, CDR2 YYEEEE. The CDR3 spans 13 residues.

This clonotype turned up a few times. The chain has TRBV28 and TRBJ2-3; D is uncertain. Germline values: CDR1 MDHEN, CDR2 SYDVKM. The CDR3 totals 15 residues. V was cut by 4 bases and J by 6 bases, with 17 bases left in between. The CDR3 DNA reads TGTGCCAGCAGTTCCCCGACCAGCACAAGGGATACGCAGTATTTT. This codes for CASSSPTSTRDTQYF.

The chain carries TRBV7-2 and TRBJ2-3; 13 bases fit TRBD2. Unmatched junction bases numbered 4, after V lost 5 bases and J lost 2 bases. Germline CDR1 and CDR2: SGHTA and FQGNSA. This CDR3 comprises 16 residues. The CDR3 sequence: CASSILAGGDTDTQYF. CDR3 coding DNA: TGTGCCAGCAGCATACTAGCGGGGGGGGACACAGATACGCAGTATTTT.

V is TRBV24-1 and J is TRBJ2-1; D uncertain. V shed 3 bases and J shed 5 bases, with 10 bases lying between them. The CDR3 covers 14 residues. Germline V gene sequence: CDR1 KGHDR, CDR2 SFDVKD. The CDR3 spells CATSDPGRDNEQFF. The CDR3 DNA reads as TGTGCCACCAGTGATCCCGGACGGGACAATGAGCAGTTCTTC.

A few counts support this clonotype. V and J are TRBV20-1 and TRBJ2-3; D is possibly TRBD1 (6 bases). The germline CDR1 and CDR2 sequences are DFQATT and SNEGSKA (reference sequence). The V and J ends lost 6 bases and 3 bases respectively, with 10 bases between them. The CDR3 length is 12 residues. The CDR3 DNA is TGCAGTGCCCCAGGGGAGACAGATACGCAGTATTTT. Its translation: CSAPGETDTQYF.

V usage is TRBV6-6 and J usage is TRBJ2-1, with 7 nucleotides matching TRBD1. After removal of 11 bases from V and 2 bases from J, the junction contained 9 bases not matched to a gene. The CDR3 is 14 amino acids. CDR1 MNHNY and CDR2 SVGAGI come from the germline V gene (reference sequence). The CDR3: CACSGTVAYNEQFF. As DNA, the CDR3 is TGTGCCTGCTCCGGGACAGTAGCCTACAATGAGCAGTTCTTC.

This clonotype was observed a few times. The DNA for the CDR3 is TGTGCCAGCAGCCAAGTTAGGTCGAAAGCGGGCCATGAGCAGTTCTTC. Translating it yields CASSQVRSKAGHEQFF. This rearrangement joins TRBV3-1 to TRBJ2-1; TRBD2 might be the D (6 bases). CDR1 is LGHDT, CDR2 YNNKEL, per germline (reference sequence). The CDR3 covers 16 residues. V lost 1 base to trimming and J lost 8 bases, with 18 bases between them.

In this sample, this clonotype turned up a few times. The V and J genes are TRBV7-2 and TRBJ2-7; D is unresolved. V dropped 5 bases and J dropped 4 bases, with 21 bases sitting between them. This CDR3 region has 16 residues. Germline V gene sequence: CDR1 SGHTA, CDR2 FQGNSA. The CDR3 region has the DNA TGTGCCAGCAGCCCCCTGTCTGCAGGCTTCGTTTACGAGCAGTACTTC. It encodes CASSPLSAGFVYEQYF.

The chain has TRBV3-1 and TRBJ2-7, with unresolved D. The CDR3 has 12 residues. Germline V lookup: CDR1 LGHDT, CDR2 YNNKEL (reference sequence). The ends were cut back, 0 bases at V and 10 bases at J, with 10 bases in the middle. In nucleotides, the CDR3 is TGTGCCAGCAGCCAAGAAACGCAAATCCAGTACTTC. It specifies CASSQETQIQYF.

The chain carries TRBV5-1 and TRBJ1-2; 12 positions match TRBD1. This CDR3 is built from 14 residues. The germline V gene encodes CDR1 SGHRS and CDR2 YFSETQ. The junction had 4 bases not matched to a gene; V was cut back by 4 bases and J by 6 bases. The CDR3 is CASSAGQGANGYTF. In DNA form, the CDR3 reads TGCGCCAGCAGCGCGGGACAGGGGGCGAATGGCTACACCTTC. Full variable domain (rest looked up from reference TRBV5-1 and TRBJ1-2): KAGVTQTPRYLIKTRGQQVTLSCSPISGHRSVSWYQQTPGQGLQFLFEYFSETQRNKGNFPGRFSGRQFSNSRSEMNVSTLELGDSALYLCASSAGQGANGYTFGSGTRLTVV.

For this clonotype: At one end the junction does not follow the germline gene, possibly because of a read error. The chain uses TRBV12-3 or TRBV12-4 and TRBJ2-3, with D possibly matching TRBD1 (6 bases). The CDR3 covers 15 residues. The chain's CDR3 is CASSLLGASTDAQYF. The CDR3 nucleotides read TGTGCCAGCAGTTTACTGGGGGCAAGCACAGATGCGCAGTATTTT.

This chain joins TRBV7-2 and TRBJ1-2; the D gene is possibly TRBD1 (5 bases). The CDR3 runs to 13 residues. Germline loops: CDR1 SGHTA, CDR2 FQGNSA. V lost 6 bases and J lost 0, with 8 bases in between. CDR3 sequence reads: CASRRQTNYGYTF. CDR3 coding DNA: TGTGCCAGCAGGCGACAGACTAACTATGGCTACACCTTC.

The chain links TRBV29-1 to TRBJ2-3; TRBD2 is a possible D gene (6 bases). Per germline, CDR1 SQVTM and CDR2 ANQGSEA. V gave up 3 bases and J gave up 2 bases, with 15 bases separating them. The CDR3 sequence is 15 residues long. For the CDR3, the DNA is TGCAGCGTTGATGGGACTCAACCCCACACAGATACGCAGTATTTT. Translating gives CSVDGTQPHTDTQYF.